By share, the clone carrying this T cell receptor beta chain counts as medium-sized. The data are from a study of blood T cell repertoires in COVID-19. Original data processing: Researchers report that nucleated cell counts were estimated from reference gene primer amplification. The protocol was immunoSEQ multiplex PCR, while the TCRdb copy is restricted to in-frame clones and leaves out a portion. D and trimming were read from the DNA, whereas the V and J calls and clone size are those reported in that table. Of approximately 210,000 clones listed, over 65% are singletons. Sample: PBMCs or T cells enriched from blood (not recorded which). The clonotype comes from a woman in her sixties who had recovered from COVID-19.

CDR3 loop: CASSPGQGSYEQYF. CDR3 nucleotides: TGTGCCAGCAGCCCAGGACAGGGCTCCTACGAGCAGTACTTC. V usage is TRBV5-6 and J usage is TRBJ2-7, with 8 bases matching TRBD1. Per the germline V gene, CDR1 is SGHDT and CDR2 is YYEEEE. The ends lost 4 bases at V and 0 bases at J; junction bases unmatched: 3. CDR3 length: 14 amino acids.